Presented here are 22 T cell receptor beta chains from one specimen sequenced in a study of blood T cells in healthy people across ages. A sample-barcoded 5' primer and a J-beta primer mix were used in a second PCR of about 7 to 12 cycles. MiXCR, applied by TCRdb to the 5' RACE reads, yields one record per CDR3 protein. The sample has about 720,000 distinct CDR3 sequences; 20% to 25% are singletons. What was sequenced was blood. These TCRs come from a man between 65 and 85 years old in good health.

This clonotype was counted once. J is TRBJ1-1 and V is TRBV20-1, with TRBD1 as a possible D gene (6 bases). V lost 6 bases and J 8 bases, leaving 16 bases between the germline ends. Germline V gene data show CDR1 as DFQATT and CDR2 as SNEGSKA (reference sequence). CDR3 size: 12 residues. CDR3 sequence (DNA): TGCAGTGCCAACCCCCGGACAGCCGAAGCTTTCTTT. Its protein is CSANPRTAEAFF.

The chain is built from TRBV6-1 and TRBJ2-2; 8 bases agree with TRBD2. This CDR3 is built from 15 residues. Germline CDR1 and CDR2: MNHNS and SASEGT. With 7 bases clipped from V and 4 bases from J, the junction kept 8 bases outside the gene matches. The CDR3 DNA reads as TGTGCCAGCACCAAACTAGCGGAGGCCACCGGGGAGCTGTTTTTT. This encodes CASTKLAEATGELFF.

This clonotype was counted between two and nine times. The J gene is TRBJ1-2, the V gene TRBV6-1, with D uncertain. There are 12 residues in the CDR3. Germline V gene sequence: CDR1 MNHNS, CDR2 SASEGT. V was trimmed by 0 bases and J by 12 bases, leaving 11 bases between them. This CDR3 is CASSEAGGRDTF. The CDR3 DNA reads TGTGCCAGCAGTGAAGCGGGAGGACGGGACACCTTC.

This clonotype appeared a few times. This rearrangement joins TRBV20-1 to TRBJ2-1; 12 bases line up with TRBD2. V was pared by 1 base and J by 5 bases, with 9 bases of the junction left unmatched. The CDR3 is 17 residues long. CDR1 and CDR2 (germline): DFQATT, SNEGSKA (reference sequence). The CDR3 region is CSARGLLAGGPNNEQFF. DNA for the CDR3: TGCAGTGCTAGAGGGTTACTAGCGGGGGGCCCCAACAATGAGCAGTTCTTC.

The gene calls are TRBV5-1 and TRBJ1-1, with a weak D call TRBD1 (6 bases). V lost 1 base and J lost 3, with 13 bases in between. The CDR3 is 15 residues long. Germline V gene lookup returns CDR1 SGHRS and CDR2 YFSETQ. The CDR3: CASSLRGAQDTEAFF. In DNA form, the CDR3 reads TGCGCCAGCAGCTTGCGGGGGGCGCAGGACACTGAAGCTTTCTTT.

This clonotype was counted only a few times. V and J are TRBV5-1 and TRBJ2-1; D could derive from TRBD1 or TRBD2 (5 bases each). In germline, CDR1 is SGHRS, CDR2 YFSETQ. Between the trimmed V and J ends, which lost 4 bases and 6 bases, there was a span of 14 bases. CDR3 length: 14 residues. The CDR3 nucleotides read TGCGCCAGCAGCACCGGGACGGAGGTCAATGAGCAGTTCTTC. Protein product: CASSTGTEVNEQFF.

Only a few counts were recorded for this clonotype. CDR3 in amino acids: CASSLTSGAETQYF. The CDR3 DNA sequence: TGCGCCAGCAGCTTGACTAGCGGGGCAGAGACCCAGTACTTC. The chain joins TRBV5-1 to TRBJ2-5; TRBD2 agrees at 10 bases. CDR1 and CDR2 from the germline V gene are SGHRS and YFSETQ. With 1 base clipped from V and 4 bases from J, the junction kept 1 base outside the gene matches. The CDR3 is made up of 14 amino acids.

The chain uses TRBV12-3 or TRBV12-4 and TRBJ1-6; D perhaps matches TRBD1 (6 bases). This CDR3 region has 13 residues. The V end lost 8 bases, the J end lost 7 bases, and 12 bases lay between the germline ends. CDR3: CASARTENSPLHF. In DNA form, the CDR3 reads TGTGCCAGCGCCCGGACAGAGAATTCACCCCTCCACTTT.

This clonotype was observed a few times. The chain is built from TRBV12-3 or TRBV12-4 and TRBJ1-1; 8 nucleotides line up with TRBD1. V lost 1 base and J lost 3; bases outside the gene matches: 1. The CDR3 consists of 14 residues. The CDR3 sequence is CASSLGQGYTEAFF. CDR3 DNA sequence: TGTGCCAGCAGTTTAGGACAGGGGTACACTGAAGCTTTCTTT.

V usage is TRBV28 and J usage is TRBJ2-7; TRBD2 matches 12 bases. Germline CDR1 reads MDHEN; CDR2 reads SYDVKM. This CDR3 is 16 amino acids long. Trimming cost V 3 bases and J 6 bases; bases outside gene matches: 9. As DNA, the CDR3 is TGTGCCAGCAGTTTGCTAGCGGGGGGGACTAGGGTCGAGCAGTACTTC. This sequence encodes CASSLLAGGTRVEQYF.

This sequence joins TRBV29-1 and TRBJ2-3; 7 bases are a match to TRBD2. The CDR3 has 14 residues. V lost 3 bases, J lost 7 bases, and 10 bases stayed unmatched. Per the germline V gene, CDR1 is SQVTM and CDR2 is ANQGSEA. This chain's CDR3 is CSVEVAGSPNTQYF. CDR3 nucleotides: TGCAGCGTTGAGGTAGCGGGTTCTCCCAATACGCAGTATTTT.

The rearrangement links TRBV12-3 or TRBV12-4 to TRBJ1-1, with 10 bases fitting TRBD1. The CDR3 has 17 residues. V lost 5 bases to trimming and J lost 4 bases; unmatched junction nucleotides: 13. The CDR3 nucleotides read TGTGCCAGCAGTCTCGTACTATGGGACAGGGGCTCCACTGAAGCTTTCTTT. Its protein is CASSLVLWDRGSTEAFF.

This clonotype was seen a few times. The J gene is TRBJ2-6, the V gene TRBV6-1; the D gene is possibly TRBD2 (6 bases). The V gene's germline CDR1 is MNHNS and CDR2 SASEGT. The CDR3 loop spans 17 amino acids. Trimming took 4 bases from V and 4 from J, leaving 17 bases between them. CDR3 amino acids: CASSASLATMGANVLTF. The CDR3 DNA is TGTGCCAGCAGTGCCTCTCTAGCGACTATGGGGGCCAACGTCCTGACTTTC.

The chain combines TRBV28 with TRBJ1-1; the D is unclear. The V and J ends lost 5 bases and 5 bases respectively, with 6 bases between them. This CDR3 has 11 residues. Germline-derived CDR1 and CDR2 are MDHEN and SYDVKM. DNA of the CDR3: TGTGCCAGCAGTACACTTACTGAAGCTTTCTTT. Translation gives CASSTLTEAFF.

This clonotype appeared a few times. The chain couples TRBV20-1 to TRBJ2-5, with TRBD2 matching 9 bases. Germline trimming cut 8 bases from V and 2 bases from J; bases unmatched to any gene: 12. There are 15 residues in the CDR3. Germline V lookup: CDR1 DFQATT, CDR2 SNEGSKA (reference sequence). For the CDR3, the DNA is TGCAGTCCCGTTGGCACTAGCGGGCCTCAAGAGACCCAGTACTTC. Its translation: CSPVGTSGPQETQYF.

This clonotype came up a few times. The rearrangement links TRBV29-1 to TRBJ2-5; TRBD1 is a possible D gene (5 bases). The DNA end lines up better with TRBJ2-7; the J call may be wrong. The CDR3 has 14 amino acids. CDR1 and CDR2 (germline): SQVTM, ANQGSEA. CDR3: CSVEGQGTLREQYF. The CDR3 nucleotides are TGCAGCGTTGAAGGGCAGGGAACCCTCCGCGAGCAGTACTTC.

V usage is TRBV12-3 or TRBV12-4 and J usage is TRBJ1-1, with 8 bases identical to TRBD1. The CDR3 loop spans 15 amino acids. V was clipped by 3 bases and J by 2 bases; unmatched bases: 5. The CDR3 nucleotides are TGTGCCAGCAGTTTTCGGACAGGGAGCAACACTGAAGCTTTCTTT. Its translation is CASSFRTGSNTEAFF.

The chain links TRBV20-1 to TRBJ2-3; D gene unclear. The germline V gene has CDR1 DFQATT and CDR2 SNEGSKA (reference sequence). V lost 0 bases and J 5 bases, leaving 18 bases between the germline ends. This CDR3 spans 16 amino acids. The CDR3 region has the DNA TGCAGTGCTAGAGATTTCGCAGCAGCCTATCGAGATACGCAGTATTTT. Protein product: CSARDFAAAYRDTQYF.

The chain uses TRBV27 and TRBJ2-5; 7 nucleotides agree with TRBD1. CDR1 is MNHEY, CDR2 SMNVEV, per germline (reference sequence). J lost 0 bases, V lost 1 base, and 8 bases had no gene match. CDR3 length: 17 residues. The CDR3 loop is CASSLYTGAPYQETQYF. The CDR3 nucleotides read TGTGCCAGCAGTTTATACACAGGGGCCCCGTACCAAGAGACCCAGTACTTC.

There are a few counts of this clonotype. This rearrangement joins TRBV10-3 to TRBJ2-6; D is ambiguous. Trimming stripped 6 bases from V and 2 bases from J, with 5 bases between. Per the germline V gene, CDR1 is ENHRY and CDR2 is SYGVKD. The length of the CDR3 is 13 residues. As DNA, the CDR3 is TGTGCCATCAGGGGCGCTGGGGCCAACGTCCTGACTTTC. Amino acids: CAIRGAGANVLTF.

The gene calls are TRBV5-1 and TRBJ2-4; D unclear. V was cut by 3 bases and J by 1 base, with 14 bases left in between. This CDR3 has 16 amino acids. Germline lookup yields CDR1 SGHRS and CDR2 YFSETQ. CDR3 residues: CASSSEGDNAKNIQYF. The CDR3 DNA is TGCGCCAGCAGCTCGGAAGGTGACAACGCCAAAAACATTCAGTACTTC.

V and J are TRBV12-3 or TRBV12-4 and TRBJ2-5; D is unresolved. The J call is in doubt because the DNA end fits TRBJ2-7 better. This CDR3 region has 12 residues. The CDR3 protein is CASSLEGHEQYF. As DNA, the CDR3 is TGTGCCAGCAGTTTAGAAGGGCACGAGCAGTACTTC.